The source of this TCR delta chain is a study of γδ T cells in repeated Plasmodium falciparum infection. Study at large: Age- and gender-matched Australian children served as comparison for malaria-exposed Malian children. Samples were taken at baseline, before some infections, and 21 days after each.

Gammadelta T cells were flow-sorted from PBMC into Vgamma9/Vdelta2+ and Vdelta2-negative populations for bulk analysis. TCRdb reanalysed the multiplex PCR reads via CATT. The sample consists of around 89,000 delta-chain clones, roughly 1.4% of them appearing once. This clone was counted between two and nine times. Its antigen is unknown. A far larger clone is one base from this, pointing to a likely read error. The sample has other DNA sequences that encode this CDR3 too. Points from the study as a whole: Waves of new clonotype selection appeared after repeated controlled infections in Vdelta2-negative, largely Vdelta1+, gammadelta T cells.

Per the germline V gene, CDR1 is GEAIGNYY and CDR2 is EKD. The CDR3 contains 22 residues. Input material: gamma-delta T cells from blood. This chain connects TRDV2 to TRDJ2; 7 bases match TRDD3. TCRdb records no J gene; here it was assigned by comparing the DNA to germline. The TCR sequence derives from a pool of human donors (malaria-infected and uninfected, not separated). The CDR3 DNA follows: TGTGCCTGTGACACCCACCGAGGACCGGGGATAAAGGGGCTTTCTTTGACAGCGCAACTCTTCTTT. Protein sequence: CACDTHRGPGIKGLSLTAQLFF.